This T cell receptor beta chain was sequenced in a study of early T cells in non-severe SARS-CoV-2 infection. About the study: Sequencing of unsorted whole blood was done on bulk RNA, leaving chains unpaired.

CDR3 length: 12 amino acids. CDR1 is DFQATT and CDR2 is SNEGSKA in the germline V gene (reference sequence). Trimming removed 3 bases at V and 1 base at J, with 6 bases between. The library protocol tagged individual cDNA molecules with unique molecular identifiers. TCRdb reprocessed the 5' RACE reads with MiXCR, giving one entry per CDR3 protein. The sample lists about 110,000 distinct CDR3 sequences, roughly 12% seen once, with about 4% in the top ten. Study-level findings and limits: Database matching using VDJdb favored anti-spike CD8 responses, with private and CD4 specificities left missing.

In its sample, this clonotype was seen a few times. Its antigen is still unknown. This chain connects TRBV20-1 to TRBJ1-1; a possible D gene is TRBD1 (5 bases). The sequence was collected from an adult who was a healthcare worker with PCR-confirmed SARS-CoV-2 infection or an uninfected control (not recorded which). This sample comprised whole blood, obtained at baseline. The CDR3 region has the DNA TGCAGTGCTAGGGGGGGGAACACTGAAGCTTTCTTT. Its protein product is CSARGGNTEAFF.